Below are 23 T cell receptor beta chains sequenced from a single sample in a study of blood T cells in healthy people across ages. Together with a sample-barcoded 5' primer, a J-beta primer mix was included in a second PCR lasting about 6 to 11 cycles. TCRdb re-derived calls from the 5' RACE reads in MiXCR, one entry per CDR3 protein. The table lists around 2 million distinct CDR3 sequences, approximately 40% of them singletons. The sample comprised blood. All receptors derive from a human donor in good health.

The J gene is TRBJ2-7, the V gene TRBV6-1, with TRBD2 matching 7 bases. Germline assignment: CDR1 MNHNS and CDR2 SASEGT. The length of the CDR3 is 14 residues. V shed 4 bases, J shed 1 base, and the junction held 4 bases outside the gene matches. CDR3 DNA: TGTGCCAGCAGTGGGGGGGAGGGTTCCTACGAGCAGTACTTC. As protein: CASSGGEGSYEQYF.

A few counts support this clonotype. The rearrangement joins TRBV14 to TRBJ2-5, with D perhaps TRBD1 or TRBD2 (5 bases each). The CDR3 contains 15 residues. Germline assignment: CDR1 SGHDN and CDR2 FVKESK. Trimming left V 5 bases short and J 2 bases short, with 15 bases between. CDR3 coding DNA: TGTGCCAGCAGCACCCGGGACGGATTACAAGAGACCCAGTACTTC. Encoded protein: CASSTRDGLQETQYF.

In the case of this clonotype: A much larger clone lies a single base off, so this may be a read error. The chain joins TRBV29-1 to TRBJ2-5; 7 bases agree with TRBD2. This CDR3 spans 11 amino acids. Germline values: CDR1 SQVTM, CDR2 ANQGSEA. V shed 6 bases, J shed 11 bases, and the junction held 9 bases outside the gene matches. Here the CDR3 DNA reads TGCAGCGTCACCCGAGGGGACTATCAGTACTTC. It encodes CSVTRGDYQYF.

A note on this clonotype: A much more abundant neighbour one base away suggests this may be a read error. The V call is TRBV12-3 or TRBV12-4, the J call TRBJ1-1, with TRBD1 matching over 7 bases. The CDR3 has 15 amino acids. V was pared by 5 bases and J by 0 bases, with 6 bases of the junction left unmatched. The CDR3 nucleotides read TGTGCCAGCAGTCCCTCCGGGACAGTGAACACTGAAGCTTTCTTT. This translates into CASSPSGTVNTEAFF.

This chain uses TRBV10-3 with TRBJ2-7, with 13 bases fitting TRBD2. The CDR3 runs to 17 residues. Trimming removed 0 bases from V and 3 bases from J; junction bases left unmatched: 5. Germline V lookup: CDR1 ENHRY, CDR2 SYGVKD. CDR3 sequence reads: CAISESLTSGGNYEQYF. CDR3 DNA sequence: TGTGCCATCAGTGAGTCCCTGACTAGCGGGGGGAACTACGAGCAGTACTTC.

This clonotype has a single count. The rearrangement links TRBV5-5 to TRBJ2-2, with D maybe TRBD2 (5 bases). The CDR3 spans 17 residues. Trimming took off 2 bases at V and 4 bases at J, with 18 bases between the two ends. Germline CDR1 is SGHKS and CDR2 is YYEKEE (reference sequence). Here the CDR3 reads CASSLGSLSPRTGELFF. In DNA form, the CDR3 reads TGTGCCAGCAGCTTAGGGAGTCTGTCCCCCCGCACCGGGGAGCTGTTTTTT.

This chain joins TRBV6-5 and TRBJ1-1, with D unresolved. The CDR3 covers 12 residues. Looked up from germline, CDR1 is MNHEY and CDR2 is SVGAGI. The germline V and J ends were trimmed by 5 bases and 5 bases, with 9 bases remaining between them. The CDR3 here is CASSKWGTEAFF. The CDR3 nucleotides read TGTGCCAGCAGTAAGTGGGGAACTGAAGCTTTCTTT.

The chain carries TRBV4-2 and TRBJ1-5; D uncertain. V was clipped by 0 bases and J by 8 bases, with 14 bases between them. The CDR3 runs to 15 residues. Per the germline V gene, CDR1 is LGHNA and CDR2 is YNFKEQ. CDR3 sequence reads: CASSQDNPGSEPQHF. As DNA, the CDR3 is TGTGCCAGCAGCCAAGATAACCCAGGTAGCGAGCCCCAGCATTTT.

This chain joins TRBV20-1 and TRBJ2-3, with 9 bases that match TRBD1. The CDR3 spans 16 residues. Trimming at V came to 2 bases and at J to 0 bases, leaving 6 bases not matched to a gene. Germline loops: CDR1 DFQATT, CDR2 SNEGSKA (reference sequence). In DNA, the CDR3 is TGCAGTGCTAGACCGGGACAGGGTGAAAGCACAGATACGCAGTATTTT. The encoded protein is CSARPGQGESTDTQYF.

This sequence joins TRBV5-5 and TRBJ2-7, with TRBD2 as a possible D gene (5 bases). The CDR3 covers 13 residues. With 0 bases removed from V and 4 bases from J, the gap between germline ends came to 8 bases. In germline, CDR1 is SGHKS, CDR2 YYEKEE (reference sequence). Written as DNA, the CDR3 is TGTGCCAGCAGCTTGGGACTAAAATACGAGCAGTACTTC. This gives the protein CASSLGLKYEQYF.

The chain is built from TRBV2 and TRBJ2-4, with 9 bases fitting TRBD1. The CDR3 contains 13 residues. V lost 8 bases to trimming and J lost 13 bases; unmatched junction nucleotides: 12. Germline V gene data show CDR1 as SNHLY and CDR2 as FYNNEI. This chain's CDR3 is CASGEQGAGEQYF. The CDR3 DNA reads as TGTGCCAGCGGGGAACAGGGGGCGGGAGAGCAGTACTTC.

The V and J genes are TRBV29-1 and TRBJ1-1; D is unclear. V was clipped by 1 base and J by 5 bases, with 11 bases between them. Per the germline V gene, CDR1 is SQVTM and CDR2 is ANQGSEA. CDR3 size: 13 residues. CDR3 nucleotides: TGCAGCGTTGAAGGCCCATCGAGAACTGAAGCTTTCTTT. Translated: CSVEGPSRTEAFF.

This clonotype occurred a few times. The rearrangement uses TRBV9 and TRBJ2-3; TRBD2 matches at 7 bases. This CDR3 has 14 amino acids. J lost 5 bases, V lost 0 bases, and 3 bases had no gene match. CDR1 SGDLS and CDR2 YYNGEE come from the germline V gene. CDR3 bases: TGTGCCAGCAGCGTAGCTGGGGGGGAAGATACGCAGTATTTT. This codes for CASSVAGGEDTQYF.

The V call is TRBV29-1, the J call TRBJ2-1; D possibly corresponds to TRBD1 (7 bases). V gave up 4 bases and J gave up 8 bases, with 9 bases separating them. The CDR3 runs 11 residues. Germline CDR1 reads SQVTM; CDR2 reads ANQGSEA. Written as DNA, the CDR3 is TGCAGCGTTGGGAGGGGGCATGAGCAGTTCTTC. This codes for CSVGRGHEQFF.

The chain uses TRBV12-3 or TRBV12-4 and TRBJ1-2; a weak D match, TRBD1 (5 bases). The germline V and J ends were trimmed by 2 bases and 5 bases, with 12 bases remaining between them. There are 14 residues in the CDR3. The CDR3, as DNA: TGTGCCAGCAGTTTATTCCCCAGGGAGTATGGCTACACCTTC. This sequence encodes CASSLFPREYGYTF.

The CDR3 loop reads CASSFDQVNNEQFF. The CDR3 bases are TGTGCCAGCAGCTTCGACCAGGTAAACAATGAGCAGTTCTTC. The chain combines TRBV7-8 with TRBJ2-1; D gene ambiguous. Germline CDR1 SGHVS, CDR2 FQNEAQ. The germline V and J ends were trimmed by 3 bases and 5 bases, with 11 bases remaining between them. The CDR3 has 14 amino acids.

V gene TRBV9 combines with J gene TRBJ1-5; 8 positions match TRBD1. The CDR3 has 14 residues. With V trimmed by 7 bases and J by 7 bases, 10 bases remained unmatched. The germline gives CDR1 SGDLS, CDR2 YYNGEE. CDR3 region: CASGPDRVGQPQHF. The CDR3 DNA reads TGTGCCAGCGGCCCGGACAGGGTCGGGCAGCCCCAGCATTTT.

The chain uses TRBV7-8 and TRBJ2-3; the match to TRBD2 covers 12 bases. V dropped 4 bases and J dropped 0; count of bases not matched to a gene: 14. CDR1 and CDR2 (germline): SGHVS, FQNEAQ. The length of the CDR3 is 20 residues. In DNA, the CDR3 is TGTGCCAGCAGCTGGCTAGGGACTAGCGGGTCTCTTATTAGCACAGATACGCAGTATTTT. Its translation: CASSWLGTSGSLISTDTQYF.

The gene calls are TRBV10-3 and TRBJ1-1; 8 bases align to TRBD1. The length of the CDR3 is 15 residues. Per germline, CDR1 ENHRY and CDR2 SYGVKD. Trimming cost V 2 bases and J 3 bases; bases outside gene matches: 5. CDR3 protein: CAISELTGEYTEAFF. The CDR3 DNA reads as TGTGCCATCAGTGAGCTGACAGGGGAGTACACTGAAGCTTTCTTT.

With regard to this clonotype: This may come from a read error, since a much larger clone is one base off. The chain recombines TRBV29-1 with TRBJ2-5, with D tentatively TRBD2 (5 bases). The CDR3 covers 13 residues. Germline V gives CDR1 SQVTM, CDR2 ANQGSEA. The CDR3 region is CGGPGSFKKTQYF. The DNA of the CDR3 is TGCGGCGGTCCGGGATCCTTCAAGAAGACCCAGTACTTC.

This clonotype has more than one count but fewer than ten. The J gene is TRBJ2-1, the V gene TRBV2; 12 bases are shared with TRBD2. This CDR3 has 16 residues. Unmatched junction bases numbered 5, after V lost 2 bases and J lost 6 bases. CDR1 and CDR2 from the germline V gene are SNHLY and FYNNEI. CDR3 DNA sequence: TGTGCCAGCAGTGAACTAGCGGGGGGGCTCAGCAATGAGCAGTTCTTC. This sequence encodes CASSELAGGLSNEQFF.

The chain carries TRBV11-2 and TRBJ2-7; possible D gene TRBD1, 6 bases. Trimming stripped 5 bases from V and 2 bases from J, with 22 bases between. The germline V gene encodes CDR1 SGHAT and CDR2 FQNNGV. The CDR3 loop spans 17 amino acids. Here the CDR3 reads CASSQTTYPDSPYEQYF. The CDR3 region has the DNA TGTGCCAGCAGCCAGACCACCTACCCGGACAGCCCCTACGAGCAGTACTTC.

V gene TRBV6-4 combines with J gene TRBJ1-5, with unresolved D. The V end lost 5 bases, the J end lost 6 bases, and 11 bases lay between the germline ends. The CDR3 length is 13 residues. In germline, CDR1 is MRHNA, CDR2 SNTAGT. The chain's CDR3 is CASSSELGQPQHF. The DNA of the CDR3 is TGTGCCAGCAGTTCGGAGCTGGGTCAGCCCCAGCATTTT.